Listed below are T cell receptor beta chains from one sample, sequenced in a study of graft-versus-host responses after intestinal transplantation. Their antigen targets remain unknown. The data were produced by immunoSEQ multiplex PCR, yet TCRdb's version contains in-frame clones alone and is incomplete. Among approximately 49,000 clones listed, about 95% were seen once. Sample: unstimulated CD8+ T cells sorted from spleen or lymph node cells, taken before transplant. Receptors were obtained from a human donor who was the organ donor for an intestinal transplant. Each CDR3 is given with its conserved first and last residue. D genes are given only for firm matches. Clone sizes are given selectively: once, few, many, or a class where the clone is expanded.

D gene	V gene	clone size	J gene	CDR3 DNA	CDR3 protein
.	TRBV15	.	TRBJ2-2	TGTGCCACCAGCAGACCTATGGACAGCCTATTGAACACCGGGGAGCTGTTTTTT	CATSRPMDSLLNTGELFF
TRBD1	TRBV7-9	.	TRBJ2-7	TGTGCCGTCGGGACAGGGGGCTTTGACGAGCAGTACTTC	CAVGTGGFDEQYF
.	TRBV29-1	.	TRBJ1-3	TGCAGCGTTGAAGGAGGAAACACCATATATTTT	CSVEGGNTIYF
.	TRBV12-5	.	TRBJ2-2	TGTGCTAGTGGTTCTTGGACGGCTAACACCGGGGAGCTGTTTTTT	CASGSWTANTGELFF
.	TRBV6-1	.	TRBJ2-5	TGTGCCAGCAGTGAATCGGCGGGGACCGCAGAGACCCAGTACTTC	CASSESAGTAETQYF
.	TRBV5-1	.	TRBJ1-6	TGCGCCAGCAGCTGGAAGAACGGGAATAATTCACCCCTCCACTTT	CASSWKNGNNSPLHF
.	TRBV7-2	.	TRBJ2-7	TGTGCCAGCAGCCCGGACATCTACGAGCAGTACTTC	CASSPDIYEQYF
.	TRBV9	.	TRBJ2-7	TGTGCCAGCAGCGTAGGGACCATAAACGAGCAGTACTTC	CASSVGTINEQYF
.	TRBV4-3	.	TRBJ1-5	TGCGCCAGCAGCCAAGATGGGGGGCAGCAGCCCCAGCATTTT	CASSQDGGQQPQHF
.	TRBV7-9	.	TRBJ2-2	TGTGCCAGCAGCTTAGGGCCCCCCCCCGGGGAGCTGTTTTTT	CASSLGPPPGELFF
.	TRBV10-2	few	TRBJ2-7	TGCGCCAGCAGTGAGGGGCCCTCCTACGAGCAGTACTTC	CASSEGPSYEQYF
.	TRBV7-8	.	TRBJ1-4	TGTGCCAGCAGCTTGAACTATCCAGGACCTAATCAAGGGCTGTTTTTT	CASSLNYPGPNQGLFF
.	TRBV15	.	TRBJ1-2	TGTGCCACCAGCAGAGATATGCCCGAAGGGAACTATGGCTACACCTTC	CATSRDMPEGNYGYTF